This T cell receptor (beta chain) is from a study of response to subunit inactivated influenza vaccine. TCRdb passed the RT-PCR reads through MiXCR, listing each CDR3 protein once. The sample shows roughly 650,000 distinct CDR3 sequences, approximately 14% of them seen only once. This clonotype was seen once. The antigen is undetermined. Study results and limitations: Few additional T cells are recruited per seasonal influenza vaccination, authors suggested.

The clonotype was recovered from a man aged 45-65 years who received an inactivated influenza vaccine. The sample was PBMCs from blood, taken approximately 15 days before vaccination.

In DNA, the CDR3 is TGTGCCAGCAGCGCCCGACAGGGAGAACAAGAGACCCAGTACTTC. Translation gives CASSARQGEQETQYF. This rearrangement joins TRBV7-8 to TRBJ2-5; the match to TRBD1 covers 7 bases. The CDR3 extends over 15 amino acids. With 5 bases clipped from V and 2 bases from J, the junction kept 8 bases outside the gene matches. Germline CDR1 is SGHVS and CDR2 is FQNEAQ.